These 23 T cell receptor beta chains were all obtained from the same sample, sequenced in a study of T cell changes during pregnancy in multiple sclerosis. TCRdb keeps only in-frame clones here, not all; method: immunoSEQ multiplex PCR. The sample contains some 130,000 clones, 90% to 98% of which appear only once. Sample: peripheral blood, taken after pregnancy. Receptors were obtained from a female donor with multiple sclerosis, enrolled in a pregnancy study.

The rearrangement joins TRBV4-2 to TRBJ2-1, with 8 bases aligning to TRBD1. CDR3 length equals 16 residues. Per the germline V gene, CDR1 is LGHNA and CDR2 is YNFKEQ. V shed 0 bases and J 9 bases; nucleotides not matched to a gene: 10. The CDR3 region is CASSQDPAGGLGEQFF. The CDR3 nucleotides are TGTGCCAGCAGCCAAGACCCGGCAGGGGGCCTTGGTGAGCAGTTCTTC.

The V call is TRBV9, the J call TRBJ2-3; 9 nucleotides line up with TRBD2. This CDR3 spans 16 amino acids. Trimming at V came to 4 bases and at J to 2 bases, leaving 8 bases not matched to a gene. Germline-derived CDR1 and CDR2 are SGDLS and YYNGEE. For the CDR3, the DNA is TGTGCCAGCAGCTCTCGCCTAGCGGGGCCCACAGATACGCAGTATTTT. This codes for CASSSRLAGPTDTQYF.

The V gene is TRBV2, the J gene TRBJ2-3, with TRBD2 matching over 8 bases. V gave up 5 bases and J gave up 2 bases; unmatched junction bases: 9. This CDR3 region has 16 residues. Germline CDR1 reads SNHLY; CDR2 reads FYNNEI. The CDR3 nucleotides read TGTGCCAGCAGTAGGAGGCCAGCGGGAGTCACAGATACGCAGTATTTT. Protein sequence: CASSRRPAGVTDTQYF.

The V and J genes are TRBV5-1 and TRBJ1-2; 7 positions agree with TRBD1. CDR3 length equals 14 residues. The germline V gene has CDR1 SGHRS and CDR2 YFSETQ. Trimming removed 0 bases from V and 4 bases from J; junction bases left unmatched: 3. CDR3 sequence: CASSLEGQPYGYTF. CDR3 DNA sequence: TGCGCCAGCAGCTTGGAGGGACAGCCCTATGGCTACACCTTC.

J is TRBJ1-2 and V is TRBV15; 8 positions agree with TRBD1. Germline V gene sequence: CDR1 LNHNV, CDR2 YYDKDF (reference sequence). This CDR3 has 14 amino acids. V was pared by 3 bases and J by 8 bases, with 8 bases of the junction left unmatched. For the CDR3, the DNA is TGTGCCACCAGCAGGGGAAAAGGACAGGGCGGCTACACCTTC. Protein sequence: CATSRGKGQGGYTF.

The V and J genes are TRBV19 and TRBJ1-1; the D gene is possibly TRBD1 (5 bases). With 3 bases removed from V and 2 bases from J, the gap between germline ends came to 10 bases. The germline V gene encodes CDR1 LNHDA and CDR2 SQIVND (reference sequence). This CDR3 has 14 amino acids. As DNA, the CDR3 is TGTGCCAGTAGTATGATAGGGGATAACACTGAAGCTTTCTTT. Its translation is CASSMIGDNTEAFF.

This clone was counted a single time. The chain recombines TRBV28 with TRBJ1-1, with D perhaps matching TRBD1 (6 bases). The CDR3 length is 15 residues. Trimming shortened V by 5 bases and J by 5 bases, and 18 bases separated the two germline ends. Germline CDR1 reads MDHEN; CDR2 reads SYDVKM. The CDR3 DNA follows: TGTGCCAGCAGTCAACTCCGGGGCCAGGGGACTGAAGCTTTCTTT. The encoded protein is CASSQLRGQGTEAFF.

As DNA, the CDR3 is TGCGCCAGCAGCTTGGTCGGCTATGGCTACACCTTC. Amino acids: CASSLVGYGYTF. The J gene is TRBJ1-2, the V gene TRBV5-1; D remains ambiguous. The V end was cut by 0 bases, the J end by 4 bases, with 4 bases between. The CDR3 has 12 residues. Looked up from germline, CDR1 is SGHRS and CDR2 is YFSETQ. The complete variable domain, with remaining parts taken from reference TRBV5-1 and TRBJ1-2, reads KAGVTQTPRYLIKTRGQQVTLSCSPISGHRSVSWYQQTPGQGLQFLFEYFSETQRNKGNFPGRFSGRQFSNSRSEMNVSTLELGDSALYLCASSLVGYGYTFGSGTRLTVV.

The chain links TRBV13 to TRBJ1-1; no definite D call. This CDR3 contains 14 residues. CDR1 is PRHDT and CDR2 is FYEKMQ in the germline V gene (reference sequence). V lost 5 bases and J lost 5, with 15 bases in between. The DNA for the CDR3 is TGTGCCAGCAGCCAGGTGAGCCAGAGAACTGAAGCTTTCTTT. Translated, it gives CASSQVSQRTEAFF.

The rearrangement joins TRBV6-5 to TRBJ1-6; D uncertain. Germline V gene data show CDR1 as MNHEY and CDR2 as SVGAGI. V was pared by 2 bases and J by 9 bases, with 11 bases between. The CDR3 is 14 residues long. CDR3 DNA sequence: TGTGCCAGCAGTTACGGAGACTATGTTTCACCCCTCCACTTT. It specifies CASSYGDYVSPLHF.

The J gene is TRBJ1-1, the V gene TRBV14; D remains ambiguous. The CDR3 has 12 residues. The V and J ends lost 1 base and 7 bases respectively, with 7 bases between them. Per the germline V gene, CDR1 is SGHDN and CDR2 is FVKESK. The CDR3 loop is CASSQGGFEAFF. CDR3 DNA: TGTGCCAGCAGCCAAGGAGGTTTTGAAGCTTTCTTT.

The rearrangement uses TRBV2 and TRBJ2-3; D is unresolved. The CDR3 is 12 amino acids. CDR1 and CDR2 from the germline V gene are SNHLY and FYNNEI. V was shortened by 3 bases and J by 7 bases, with 8 bases between the two germline ends. CDR3 DNA: TGTGCCAGCAGTGACTCGGTGAATACGCAGTATTTT. This translates into CASSDSVNTQYF.

The rearrangement joins TRBV9 to TRBJ2-7; 10 bases map to TRBD2. Germline V lookup: CDR1 SGDLS, CDR2 YYNGEE. The CDR3 runs 17 residues. V shed 0 bases and J 5 bases; nucleotides not matched to a gene: 11. The CDR3 here is CASSVVRLAGEIHEQYF. In nucleotides, the CDR3 is TGTGCCAGCAGCGTAGTTCGTCTAGCGGGAGAAATCCACGAGCAGTACTTC.

This clone was recorded once. This chain links TRBV9 with TRBJ2-7, with D possibly matching TRBD1 (6 bases). CDR3 size: 14 residues. Trimming took 4 bases from V and 1 from J, leaving 12 bases between them. From germline, CDR1 is SGDLS and CDR2 YYNGEE. The CDR3 bases are TGTGCCAGCAGCCTGGACAGTAGTTCCTACGAGCAGTACTTC. Protein product: CASSLDSSSYEQYF.

The J gene is TRBJ2-5, the V gene TRBV5-1; 9 nucleotides match TRBD1. This CDR3 contains 16 residues. Looked up from germline, CDR1 is SGHRS and CDR2 is YFSETQ. The V and J ends lost 0 bases and 3 bases, in that order; junction bases with no gene match: 6. Here the CDR3 reads CASSLEDRGGKETQYF. CDR3 DNA sequence: TGCGCCAGCAGCTTGGAGGACAGGGGAGGTAAAGAGACCCAGTACTTC.

This clone showed up just once. The J gene is TRBJ2-3, the V gene TRBV6-5; 8 positions agree with TRBD2. V lost 4 bases, J lost 8 bases, and 2 bases stayed unmatched. This CDR3 is built from 12 residues. Germline assignment: CDR1 MNHEY and CDR2 SVGAGI. The CDR3 nucleotides are TGTGCCAGCAGTTCTGGACTAGCTACGCAGTATTTT. Translation: CASSSGLATQYF.

The count of this clone is one. J is TRBJ1-5 and V is TRBV14; D not resolved. This CDR3 has 13 amino acids. Per the germline V gene, CDR1 is SGHDN and CDR2 is FVKESK. Between the trimmed V and J ends, which lost 0 bases and 9 bases, there was a span of 9 bases. Written as DNA, the CDR3 is TGTGCCAGCAGCCAAGATCTTGGAGGGCCCCAGCATTTT. Amino acids: CASSQDLGGPQHF. Full variable domain (outside the CDR3, taken from reference TRBV14 and TRBJ1-5): EAGVTQFPSHSVIEKGQTVTLRCDPISGHDNLYWYRRVMGKEIKFLLHFVKESKQDESGMPNNRFLAERTGGTYSTLKVQPAELEDSGVYFCASSQDLGGPQHFGDGTRLSIL.

Here the CDR3 DNA reads TGTGCCACCAGCACCTCATACAGGGTCTCCTACGAGCAGTACTTC. It translates to CATSTSYRVSYEQYF. The V gene is TRBV15, the J gene TRBJ2-7; tentatively, D is TRBD1 (6 bases). Trimming pared 4 bases from V and 0 bases from J, leaving 13 bases between. The CDR3 spans 15 residues. Per germline, CDR1 LNHNV and CDR2 YYDKDF (reference sequence).

This clone appeared a single time. This chain links TRBV27 with TRBJ2-2, with TRBD2 matching over 7 bases. Looked up from germline, CDR1 is MNHEY and CDR2 is SMNVEV (reference sequence). CDR3 length: 15 residues. J was trimmed by 1 base and V by 5 bases; bases with no gene match: 4. CDR3 sequence (DNA): TGTGCCAGCAGTGAGCGGGATCGGAACACCGGGGAGCTGTTTTTT. The encoded protein is CASSERDRNTGELFF.

The rearrangement uses TRBV15 and TRBJ2-6; tentatively, D is TRBD1 (6 bases). Trimming took 1 base from V and 0 from J, leaving 13 bases between them. From germline, CDR1 is LNHNV and CDR2 YYDKDF (reference sequence). This CDR3 has 18 residues. The CDR3 here is CATSRAGQLSSGANVLTF. In DNA, the CDR3 is TGTGCCACCAGCAGAGCAGGACAGTTAAGCTCTGGGGCCAACGTCCTGACTTTC.

The chain has TRBV7-9 and TRBJ2-5; maybe TRBD2 (6 bases). V shed 5 bases and J shed 2 bases, with 18 bases lying between them. CDR1 SEHNR and CDR2 FQNEAQ come from the germline V gene (reference sequence). The CDR3 has 16 residues. CDR3 amino acids: CASSHPTRGRQETQYF. CDR3 bases: TGTGCCAGCAGCCACCCCACGCGGGGCCGACAAGAGACCCAGTACTTC.

The V and J genes are TRBV28 and TRBJ1-3; 10 bases are shared with TRBD1. This CDR3 comprises 17 residues. With V trimmed by 6 bases and J by 2 bases, 10 bases remained unmatched. Germline V gene data show CDR1 as MDHEN and CDR2 as SYDVKM. This CDR3 is CASRRQGAGWTGNTIYF. The CDR3 coding sequence is TGTGCCAGCAGAAGACAGGGGGCGGGTTGGACTGGAAACACCATATATTTT.

CDR3 sequence reads: CASSSGSSMNTEAFF. The CDR3 DNA is TGTGCCAGCAGCTCAGGGTCCTCTATGAACACTGAAGCTTTCTTT. The chain uses TRBV5-4 and TRBJ1-1; weak D call: TRBD1 (5 bases). The germline CDR1 and CDR2 sequences are SGHNT and YYREEE (reference sequence). Trimming stripped 3 bases from V and 0 bases from J, with 12 bases between. CDR3 length: 15 amino acids.